The clone carrying this TCR beta chain was counted only a few times. What it recognizes is unknown. The V gene's germline CDR1 is SGHNT and CDR2 YYREEE (reference sequence). The CDR3 loop spans 16 amino acids. V was pared by 4 bases and J by 5 bases, with 11 bases of the junction left unmatched. The data were obtained in a study of identical twins. Findings of the study overall: Cross-sectional statistical analysis, not tracking of the same donors, underpinned the conclusions.

TCRdb reprocessed the 5' RACE reads via MiXCR and lists one record per CDR3 protein. The sample has 500,000 to 700,000 distinct CDR3 sequences; about 7% are singletons. The same data also went into a second study, on yellow fever vaccine responses in identical twins. That work contributes: After vaccination, twins' T cell response reportedly seemed partly convergent, partly personalized.

The sequence was obtained from a woman between 18 and 29 years old in good health. The rearrangement links TRBV5-4 to TRBJ2-1; 8 nucleotides line up with TRBD2. What was sequenced was PBMCs. CDR3 in DNA: TGTGCCAGCAGCCCCCCGGGGGGGACTAGGAACAATGAGCAGTTCTTC. It yields the protein CASSPPGGTRNNEQFF.